Included here is one T cell receptor (beta chain) sequence, with context. What it binds is not known. V was shortened by 7 bases and J by 13 bases, with 10 bases between the two germline ends. CDR1 is LNHDA and CDR2 is SQIVND in the germline V gene (reference sequence). There are 9 residues in the CDR3. TCRdb's copy holds only in-frame clones and misses some; the assay was immunoSEQ multiplex PCR. The data show 55,000 to 80,000 clones, 80% to 90% seen once. This entry is derived from a study of T cell responses to AZD1222 COVID-19 vaccine. Study-wide findings and caveats: The number of AZD1222 recipients seropositive at baseline was only six.

This sequence originates from an adult who received the AZD1222 COVID-19 vaccine. The sample in question was peripheral blood, obtained 28 days after the second AZD1222 dose. The genes are TRBV19 and TRBJ1-2; the D is unclear. CDR3 region: CASNPGPTF. CDR3 DNA: TGTGCCAGTAATCCCGGGCCCACCTTC.